The rows below give T cell receptor beta chains drawn from one sample of a study of blood T cell repertoires in COVID-19. Repertoires were generated with immunoSEQ multiplex PCR, while TCRdb's copy carries only in-frame clones and drops some. The sample shows over 150,000 clones, 70% to 90% of them seen only once. Source material: peripheral blood. The receptors here all came from a man aged 40-49 years with acute or convalescent COVID-19. CDR3s include the opening cysteine and the closing phenylalanine or tryptophan. The D gene is left open where the match is weak. Size is stated for part of the rows, as once, few or many counts, or as a class when the clone is expanded.

j_call cdr3_length d_call clone_size v_call cdr3_aa cdr3_nt
TRBJ2-2 13 TRBD1 . TRBV11-2 CASSLTGTGELFF TGTGCCAGCAGCCTGACAGGGACCGGGGAGCTGTTTTTT
TRBJ2-1 16 TRBD1 . TRBV24-1 CATSDRDRVGSNEQFF TGTGCCACCAGTGACCGGGACAGGGTGGGATCCAATGAGCAGTTCTTC
TRBJ1-5 16 . . TRBV4-2 CASSQGGGGFNQPQHF TGTGCCAGCAGCCAAGGGGGGGGAGGTTTCAATCAGCCCCAGCATTTT
TRBJ2-6 17 TRBD1 . TRBV5-3 CARSLGTGRSGANVLTF TGTGCCAGAAGCTTGGGGACAGGCCGCTCTGGGGCCAACGTCCTGACTTTC
TRBJ1-1 16 . . TRBV7-6 CASSLVQRGVGSEAFF TGTGCCAGCAGCTTAGTGCAACGGGGGGTCGGGTCTGAAGCTTTCTTT
TRBJ2-4 15 . . TRBV7-9 CASSLQDTAKNIQYF TGTGCCAGCAGCTTGCAAGACACCGCCAAAAACATTCAGTACTTC
TRBJ1-1 12 . . TRBV18 CASSDLGTGAFF TGTGCCAGCTCGGACCTAGGGACTGGGGCTTTCTTT
TRBJ2-7 17 TRBD1 once TRBV15 CATSRGDRDSFRYEQYF TGTGCCACCAGCAGAGGGGACAGGGATTCTTTTCGCTACGAGCAGTACTTC
TRBJ1-2 15 TRBD1 . TRBV27 CASSPRQGVNYGYTF TGTGCCAGCAGTCCCCGACAGGGGGTTAACTATGGCTACACCTTC
TRBJ2-6 17 TRBD1 . TRBV19 CASSRQGPHSGANVLTF TGTGCCAGTAGTCGACAGGGGCCCCACTCTGGGGCCAACGTCCTGACTTTC
TRBJ2-5 17 TRBD2 . TRBV9 CASSVADGLAGVETQYF TGTGCCAGCAGCGTAGCGGACGGACTAGCGGGGGTGGAGACCCAGTACTTC
TRBJ1-1 10 . . TRBV30 CAWSGEGAFF TGTGCCTGGAGTGGGGAGGGAGCTTTCTTT
TRBJ1-6 16 . once TRBV5-1 CASSLDPSSYNSPLHF TGCGCCAGCAGCTTGGACCCTAGCTCCTATAATTCACCCCTCCACTTT
TRBJ1-5 14 . . TRBV6-5 CASSPRGRNQPQHF TGTGCCAGCAGCCCCCGTGGCCGCAATCAGCCCCAGCATTTT
TRBJ1-4 15 . few TRBV6-5 CASSPAGPLEEKLFF TGTGCCAGCAGTCCAGCGGGACCTCTCGAGGAAAAACTGTTTTTT